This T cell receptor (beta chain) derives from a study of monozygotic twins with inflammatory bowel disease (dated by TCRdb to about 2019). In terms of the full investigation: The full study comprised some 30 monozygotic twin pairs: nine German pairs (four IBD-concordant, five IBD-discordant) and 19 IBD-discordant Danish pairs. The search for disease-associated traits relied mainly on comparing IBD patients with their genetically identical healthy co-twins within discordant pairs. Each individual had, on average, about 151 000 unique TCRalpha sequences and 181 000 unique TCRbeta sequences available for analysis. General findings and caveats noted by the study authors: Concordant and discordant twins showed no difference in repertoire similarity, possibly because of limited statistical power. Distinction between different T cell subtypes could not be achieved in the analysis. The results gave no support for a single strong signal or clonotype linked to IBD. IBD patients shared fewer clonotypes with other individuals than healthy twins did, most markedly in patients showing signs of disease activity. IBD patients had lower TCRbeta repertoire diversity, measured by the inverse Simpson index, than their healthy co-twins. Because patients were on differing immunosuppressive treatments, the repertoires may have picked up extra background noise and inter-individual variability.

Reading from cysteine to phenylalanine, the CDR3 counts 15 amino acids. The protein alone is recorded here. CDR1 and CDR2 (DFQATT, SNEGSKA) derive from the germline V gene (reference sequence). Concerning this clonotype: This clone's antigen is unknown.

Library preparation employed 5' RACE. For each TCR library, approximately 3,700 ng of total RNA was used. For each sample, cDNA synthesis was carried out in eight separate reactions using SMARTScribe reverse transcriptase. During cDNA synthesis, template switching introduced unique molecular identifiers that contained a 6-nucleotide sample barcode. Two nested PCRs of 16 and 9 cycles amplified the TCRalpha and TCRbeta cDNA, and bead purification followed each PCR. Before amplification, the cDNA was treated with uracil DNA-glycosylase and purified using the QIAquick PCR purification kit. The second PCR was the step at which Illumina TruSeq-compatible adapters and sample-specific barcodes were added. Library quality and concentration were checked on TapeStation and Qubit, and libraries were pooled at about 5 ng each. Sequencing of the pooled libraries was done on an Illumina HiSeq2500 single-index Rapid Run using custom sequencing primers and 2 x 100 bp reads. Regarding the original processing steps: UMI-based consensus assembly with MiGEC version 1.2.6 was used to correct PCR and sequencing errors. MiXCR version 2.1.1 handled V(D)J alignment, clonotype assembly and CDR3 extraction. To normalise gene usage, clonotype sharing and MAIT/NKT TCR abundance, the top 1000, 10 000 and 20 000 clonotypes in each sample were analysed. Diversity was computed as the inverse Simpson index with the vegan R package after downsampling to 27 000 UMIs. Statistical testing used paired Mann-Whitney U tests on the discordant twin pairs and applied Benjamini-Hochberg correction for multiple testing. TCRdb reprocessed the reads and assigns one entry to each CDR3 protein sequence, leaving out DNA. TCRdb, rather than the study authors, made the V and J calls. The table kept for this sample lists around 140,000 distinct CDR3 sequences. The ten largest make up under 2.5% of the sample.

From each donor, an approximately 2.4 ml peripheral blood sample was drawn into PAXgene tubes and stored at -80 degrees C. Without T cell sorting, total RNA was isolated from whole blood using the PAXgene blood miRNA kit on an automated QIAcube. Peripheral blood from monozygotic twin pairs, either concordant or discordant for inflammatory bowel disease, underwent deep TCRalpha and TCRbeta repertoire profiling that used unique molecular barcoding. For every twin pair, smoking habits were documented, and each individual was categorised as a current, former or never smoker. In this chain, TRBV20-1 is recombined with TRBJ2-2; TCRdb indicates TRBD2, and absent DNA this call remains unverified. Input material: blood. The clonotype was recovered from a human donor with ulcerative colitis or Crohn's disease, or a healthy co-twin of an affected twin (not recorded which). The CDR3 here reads CSASSGGPKAGELFF.